This T cell receptor beta chain was sequenced in a study of cytomegalovirus exposure and HLA in healthy donors. Study-wide context: The same platform was used for the 130 or so validation repertoires as for the 650 to 700 first-cohort repertoires, as reported in a later analysis.

The table came from immunoSEQ multiplex PCR; TCRdb's copy has only in-frame clones and leaves some out. The data hold 150,000 to 200,000 clones, with about 82% observed a single time. Study-wide results and limits: The study flagged some 170 TCR beta chains as cytomegalovirus-associated.

Concerning this clone: Its antigen is still unknown.

The V gene lost 0 bases and the J gene lost 2 bases, with 8 bases spanning the gap. Germline V gene sequence: CDR1 SGHRS, CDR2 YFSETQ. CDR3 length: 15 residues. Material: PBMCs. This chain joins TRBV5-1 and TRBJ2-2, with a possible D match to TRBD2 (5 bases). This clonotype originated in a man aged 30 to 45 in good health and CMV-seropositive. The CDR3 here is CASSLVAGNTGELFF. In DNA, the CDR3 is TGCGCCAGCAGCTTGGTTGCGGGTAACACCGGGGAGCTGTTTTTT.